Presented here are 17 T cell receptor beta chains from one specimen sequenced in a study of blood T cells in healthy people across ages. Primed by a sample-barcoded 5' primer and a J-beta primer mix, a second PCR proceeded for 7 to 11 cycles. MiXCR was run by TCRdb on the 5' RACE reads, yielding one entry per CDR3 protein. The data show 1.4 million or so distinct CDR3 sequences, less than 45% seen once. Sequencing was done on a sample of blood. The receptors originated from a woman aged 18-35 years in good health.

This rearrangement joins TRBV15 to TRBJ2-4, with D tentatively TRBD1 (5 bases). The J call could be wrong; TRBJ2-7 is a better fit for the DNA end. Per the germline V gene, CDR1 is LNHNV and CDR2 is YYDKDF (reference sequence). CDR3 size: 17 residues. CDR3 in amino acids: CATSIDRLGGASYEQYF. As DNA, the CDR3 is TGTGCCACCAGCATTGACCGGTTAGGTGGGGCTTCTTACGAGCAGTACTTC.

The rearrangement joins TRBV28 to TRBJ1-5; D not resolved. CDR1 is MDHEN, CDR2 SYDVKM, per germline. This CDR3 has 15 amino acids. Trimming cost V 4 bases and J 7 bases, with 17 bases left between them. The CDR3 sequence is CASSSYRKGGQPQHF. CDR3 coding DNA: TGTGCCAGCAGTTCTTACAGAAAAGGTGGGCAGCCCCAGCATTTT.

As to this clonotype: One end of the junction varies from germline; a read error may be responsible. The rearrangement uses TRBV3-1 and TRBJ2-1; TRBD2 matches 10 bases. Germline assignment: CDR1 LGHDT and CDR2 YNNKEL (reference sequence). The CDR3 spans 14 residues. CDR3 region: CASSWTSGKYEQFF. Written as DNA, the CDR3 is TGTGCCAGCAGCTGGACTAGCGGAAAGTATGAGCAATTCTTC.

The gene calls are TRBV6-2 or TRBV6-3 and TRBJ2-5; TRBD1 aligns across 8 bases. The CDR3 extends over 15 amino acids. The junction had 10 bases not matched to a gene; V was cut back by 6 bases and J by 4 bases. Germline CDR1 MNHEY, CDR2 SVGEGT. The CDR3 nucleotides are TGTGCCAGCAGACACGAGACAGGGGTAATAGAGACCCAGTACTTC. It encodes CASRHETGVIETQYF.

This clonotype was observed a handful of times. The J gene is TRBJ2-5, the V gene TRBV20-1; 11 positions match TRBD2. The tail of the sequence fits TRBJ2-7 better, so the J call may be wrong. This CDR3 region has 16 residues. Germline CDR1 reads DFQATT; CDR2 reads SNEGSKA (reference sequence). CDR3 residues: CSASLGLAGPGNEQYF. In nucleotides, the CDR3 is TGCAGTGCTAGTCTCGGACTAGCGGGCCCTGGGAACGAGCAGTACTTC.

V and J are TRBV6-4 and TRBJ2-1, with D tentatively TRBD2 (6 bases). This CDR3 contains 14 residues. Trimming cost V 0 bases and J 7 bases, with 10 bases left between them. CDR1 MRHNA and CDR2 SNTAGT come from the germline V gene. CDR3: CASSDSGLRNEQFF. CDR3 nucleotides: TGTGCCAGCAGTGACTCGGGACTTCGAAATGAGCAGTTCTTC.

In its sample, this clonotype was seen a few times. V gene TRBV18 combines with J gene TRBJ2-3, with 7 bases that match TRBD2. J was trimmed by 4 bases and V by 4 bases; bases with no gene match: 5. This CDR3 is 14 amino acids long. Germline CDR1 is KGHSH and CDR2 is LQKENI. The CDR3 loop is CASSRERGSDTQYF. CDR3 nucleotides: TGTGCCAGCTCACGGGAGCGGGGATCAGATACGCAGTATTTT.

The chain carries TRBV7-2 and TRBJ1-2; 9 nucleotides agree with TRBD1. The CDR3 has 18 residues. Unmatched junction bases numbered 14, after V lost 6 bases and J lost 0 bases. From germline, CDR1 is SGHTA and CDR2 FQGNSA. CDR3 DNA: TGTGCCAGCAGTACCGGGACAGGGAAGGGGGCATCTAACTATGGCTACACCTTC. Protein product: CASSTGTGKGASNYGYTF.

The gene calls are TRBV24-1 and TRBJ1-2, with a weak D call TRBD1 (5 bases). The CDR3 loop spans 15 amino acids. V was pared by 4 bases and J by 4 bases, with 15 bases between. The germline V gene encodes CDR1 KGHDR and CDR2 SFDVKD. CDR3 DNA sequence: TGTGCCACCAGTGACCCCGGGACGGATATCTATGGCTACACCTTC. Its translation is CATSDPGTDIYGYTF.

Notes on this clonotype: One end of the junction fails to match germline, which may point to a read error. The chain joins TRBV27 to TRBJ2-4; D gene uncertain. CDR1 and CDR2 (germline): MNHEY, SMNVEV (reference sequence). The CDR3 runs 14 residues. CDR3 DNA sequence: TGTGCCAGCAGTACCTATCCCCTCTCCTACGAGCAGGACTTC. This encodes CASSTYPLSYEQDF.

The chain couples TRBV20-1 to TRBJ1-5, with a tentative D call TRBD1 (6 bases). Germline-derived CDR1 and CDR2 are DFQATT and SNEGSKA (reference sequence). The CDR3 has 14 amino acids. Trimming removed 3 bases at V and 3 bases at J, with 12 bases between. Here the CDR3 DNA reads TGCAGTGCTAGTAGGGGGTCGCACAATCAGCCCCAGCATTTT. Encoded protein: CSASRGSHNQPQHF.

This clonotype has only one observation. J is TRBJ1-5 and V is TRBV11-3, with 7 bases lining up with TRBD1. Germline lookup yields CDR1 SGHNT and CDR2 YENEEA. The V gene end was trimmed by 6 bases and the J gene end by 3 bases; junction bases not matched to a gene: 8. The CDR3 has 15 residues. The CDR3 here is CASSSTGPYNQPQHF. CDR3 DNA sequence: TGTGCCAGCAGTTCGACAGGGCCCTACAATCAGCCCCAGCATTTT.

CDR3 residues: CATSRRTGSTDTQYF. The CDR3 DNA sequence: TGTGCCACCAGCAGGAGGACAGGTAGCACAGATACGCAGTATTTT. The V and J genes are TRBV15 and TRBJ2-3, with 7 bases aligning to TRBD1. Germline V gives CDR1 LNHNV, CDR2 YYDKDF (reference sequence). The CDR3 is 15 amino acids. Losses at the gene ends were 3 bases for V and 0 bases for J; bases not matched to a gene: 3. The whole variable domain, filled in from reference TRBV15 and TRBJ2-3, reads DAMVIQNPRYQVTQFGKPVTLSCSQTLNHNVMYWYQQKSSQAPKLLFHYYDKDFNNEADTPDNFQSRRPNTSFCFLDIRSPGLGDTAMYLCATSRRTGSTDTQYFGPGTRLTVL.

This clonotype was seen repeatedly, ten times or more. The V call is TRBV10-3, the J call TRBJ2-3, with 7 nucleotides matching TRBD2. Germline-derived CDR1 and CDR2 are ENHRY and SYGVKD. The J segment lost 2 bases and the V segment lost 6 bases, leaving 11 bases of the junction unmatched. This CDR3 comprises 16 residues. The chain's CDR3 is CAIRASAGSSTDTQYF. DNA for the CDR3: TGTGCCATCAGGGCTTCAGCGGGGAGCTCCACAGATACGCAGTATTTT.

This clonotype was counted between two and nine times. No DNA is shown, since the ends of the CDR3 on it are uncertain; the CDR3 is the one TCRdb lists. This sequence joins TRBV12-3 or TRBV12-4 and TRBJ2-6; TRBD1 was called by the table and not checked on the DNA. The CDR3 length is 17 residues, termini included. Here the CDR3 reads CASSTSGRLSGANVLTF.

This clonotype was counted between two and nine times. The J gene is TRBJ2-5, the V gene TRBV6-2 or TRBV6-3, with D possibly TRBD1 on 6 matching bases. Per the germline V gene, CDR1 is MNHEY and CDR2 is SVGEGT. The V end was cut by 2 bases, the J end by 1 base, with 14 bases between. The CDR3 is 16 residues long. CDR3 coding DNA: TGTGCCAGCAGTTACGCTAGGACAGCGATCCAAGAGACCCAGTACTTC. It specifies CASSYARTAIQETQYF.

The chain employs TRBV9 and TRBJ2-1; D may be TRBD1 (5 bases). Germline V lookup: CDR1 SGDLS, CDR2 YYNGEE. The germline V and J ends were trimmed by 3 bases and 2 bases, with 12 bases remaining between them. The CDR3 sequence is 15 residues long. Here the CDR3 reads CASSGGAQAYNEQFF. The CDR3 nucleotides are TGTGCCAGCAGCGGAGGAGCACAGGCCTACAATGAGCAGTTCTTC.